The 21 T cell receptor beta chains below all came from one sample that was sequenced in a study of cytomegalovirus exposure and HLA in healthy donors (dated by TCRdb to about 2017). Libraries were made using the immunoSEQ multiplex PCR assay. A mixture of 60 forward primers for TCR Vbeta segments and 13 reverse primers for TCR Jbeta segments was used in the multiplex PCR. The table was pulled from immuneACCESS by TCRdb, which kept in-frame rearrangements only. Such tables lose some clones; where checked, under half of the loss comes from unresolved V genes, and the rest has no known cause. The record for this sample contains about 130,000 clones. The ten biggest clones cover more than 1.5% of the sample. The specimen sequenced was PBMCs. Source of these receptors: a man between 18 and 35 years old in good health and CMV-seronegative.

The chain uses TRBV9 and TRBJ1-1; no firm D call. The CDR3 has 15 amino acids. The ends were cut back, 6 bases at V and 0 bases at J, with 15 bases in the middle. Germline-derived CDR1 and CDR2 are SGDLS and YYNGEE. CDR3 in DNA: TGTGCCAGCAACGTTGGACGGGGAATGAACACTGAAGCTTTCTTT. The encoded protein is CASNVGRGMNTEAFF.

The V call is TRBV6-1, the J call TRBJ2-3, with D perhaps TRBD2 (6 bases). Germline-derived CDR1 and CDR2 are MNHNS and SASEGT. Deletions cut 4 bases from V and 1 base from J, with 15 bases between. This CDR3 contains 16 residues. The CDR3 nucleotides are TGTGCCAGCAGTGTAGTTCGCGGCGGGGGCACAGATACGCAGTATTTT. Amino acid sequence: CASSVVRGGGTDTQYF.

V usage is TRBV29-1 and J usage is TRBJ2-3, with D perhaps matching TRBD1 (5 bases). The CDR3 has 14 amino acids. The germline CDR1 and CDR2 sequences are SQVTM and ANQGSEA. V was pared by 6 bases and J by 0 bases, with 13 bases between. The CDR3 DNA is TGCAGCGTCCTCCATCAGGGAAGCACAGATACGCAGTATTTT. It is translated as CSVLHQGSTDTQYF.

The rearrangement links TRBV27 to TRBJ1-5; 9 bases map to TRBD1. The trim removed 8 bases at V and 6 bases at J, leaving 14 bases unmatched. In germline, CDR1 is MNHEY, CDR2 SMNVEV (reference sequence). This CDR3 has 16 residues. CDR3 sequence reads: CASSSRGQGSIQPQHF. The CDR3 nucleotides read TGTGCCAGCTCGTCCAGGGGACAGGGTTCGATTCAGCCCCAGCATTTT.

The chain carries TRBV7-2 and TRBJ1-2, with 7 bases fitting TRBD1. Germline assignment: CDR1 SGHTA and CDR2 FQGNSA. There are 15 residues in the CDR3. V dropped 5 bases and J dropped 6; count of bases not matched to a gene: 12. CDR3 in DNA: TGTGCCAGCAGCCCCGTTAGAGGGGGCGCCGATGGCTACACCTTC. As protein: CASSPVRGGADGYTF. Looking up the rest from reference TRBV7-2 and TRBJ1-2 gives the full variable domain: GAGVSQSPSNKVTEKGKDVELRCDPISGHTALYWYRQSLGQGLEFLIYFQGNSAPDKSGLPSDRFSAERTGGSVSTLTIQRTQQEDSAVYLCASSPVRGGADGYTFGSGTRLTVV.

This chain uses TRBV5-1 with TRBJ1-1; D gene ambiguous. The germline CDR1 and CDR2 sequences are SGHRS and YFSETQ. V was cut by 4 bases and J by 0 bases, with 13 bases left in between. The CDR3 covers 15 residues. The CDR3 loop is CASSRGNAMNTEAFF. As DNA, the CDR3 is TGCGCCAGCAGCCGGGGTAACGCCATGAACACTGAAGCTTTCTTT.

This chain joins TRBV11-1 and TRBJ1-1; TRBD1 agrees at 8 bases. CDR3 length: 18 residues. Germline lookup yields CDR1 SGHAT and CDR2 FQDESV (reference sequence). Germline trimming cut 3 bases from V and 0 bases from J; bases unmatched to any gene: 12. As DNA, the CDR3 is TGTGCCAGCAGCTTTCTTTTTTCAGGGACAGGAATGAACACTGAAGCTTTCTTT. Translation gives CASSFLFSGTGMNTEAFF.

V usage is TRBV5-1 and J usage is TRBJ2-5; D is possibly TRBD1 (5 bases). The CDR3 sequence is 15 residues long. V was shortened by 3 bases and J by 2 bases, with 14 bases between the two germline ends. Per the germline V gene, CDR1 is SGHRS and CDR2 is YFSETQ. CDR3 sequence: CASSSYSDRQETQYF. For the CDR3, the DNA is TGCGCCAGCAGCTCCTATTCTGACAGACAAGAGACCCAGTACTTC.

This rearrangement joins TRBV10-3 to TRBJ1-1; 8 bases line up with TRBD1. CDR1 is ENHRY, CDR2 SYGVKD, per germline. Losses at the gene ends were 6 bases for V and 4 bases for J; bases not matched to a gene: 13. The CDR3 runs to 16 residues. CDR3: CAISQDRVGLGTEAFF. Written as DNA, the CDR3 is TGTGCCATCAGCCAGGACAGGGTGGGATTGGGCACTGAAGCTTTCTTT.

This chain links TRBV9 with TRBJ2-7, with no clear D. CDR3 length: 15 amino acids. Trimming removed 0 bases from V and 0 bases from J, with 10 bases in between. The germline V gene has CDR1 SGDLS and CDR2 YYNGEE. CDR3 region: CASSVDGLSSYEQYF. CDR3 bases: TGTGCCAGCAGCGTAGACGGTCTGAGCTCCTACGAGCAGTACTTC.

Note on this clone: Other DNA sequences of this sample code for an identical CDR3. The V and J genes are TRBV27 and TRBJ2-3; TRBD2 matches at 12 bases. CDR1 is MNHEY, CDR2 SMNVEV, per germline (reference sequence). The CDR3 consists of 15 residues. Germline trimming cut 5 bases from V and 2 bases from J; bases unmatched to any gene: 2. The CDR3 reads CASSTSGRNTDTQYF. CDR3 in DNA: TGTGCCAGCAGTACTAGCGGGAGGAACACAGATACGCAGTATTTT.

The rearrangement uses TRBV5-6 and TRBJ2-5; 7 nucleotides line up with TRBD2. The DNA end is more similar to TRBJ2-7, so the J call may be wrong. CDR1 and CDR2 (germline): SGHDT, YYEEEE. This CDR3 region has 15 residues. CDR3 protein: CASSLGGTKVYEQYF. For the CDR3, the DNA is TGTGCCAGCAGCCTGGGAGGGACTAAAGTTTACGAGCAGTACTTC.

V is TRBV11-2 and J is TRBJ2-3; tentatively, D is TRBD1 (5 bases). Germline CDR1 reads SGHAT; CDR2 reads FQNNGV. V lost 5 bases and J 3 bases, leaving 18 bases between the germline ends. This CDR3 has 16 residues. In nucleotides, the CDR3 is TGTGCCAGCAGCCCTCCTGGAATTAGGGGAACAGATACGCAGTATTTT. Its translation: CASSPPGIRGTDTQYF.

The CDR3 bases are TGTGCCAGCACCCATGGGGCGTACGAGCAGTACTTC. This codes for CASTHGAYEQYF. This chain links TRBV7-8 with TRBJ2-7; possibly TRBD1 for D (5 bases). This CDR3 has 12 residues. Germline CDR1 is SGHVS and CDR2 is FQNEAQ. V lost 7 bases to trimming and J lost 4 bases, with 11 bases between them.

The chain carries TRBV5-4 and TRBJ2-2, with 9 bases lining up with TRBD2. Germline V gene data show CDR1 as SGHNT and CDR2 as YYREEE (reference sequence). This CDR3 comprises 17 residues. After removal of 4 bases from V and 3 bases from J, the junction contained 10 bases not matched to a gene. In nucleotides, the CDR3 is TGTGCCAGCAGCGGGGGTCTAGCGGGGCTCCACACCGGGGAGCTGTTTTTT. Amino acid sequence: CASSGGLAGLHTGELFF.

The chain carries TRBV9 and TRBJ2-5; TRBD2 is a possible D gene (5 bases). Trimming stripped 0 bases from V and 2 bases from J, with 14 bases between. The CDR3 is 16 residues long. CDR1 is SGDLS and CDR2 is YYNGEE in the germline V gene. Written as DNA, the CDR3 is TGTGCCAGCAGCGTAGGAACAGCGGATAATCAAGAGACCCAGTACTTC. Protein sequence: CASSVGTADNQETQYF.

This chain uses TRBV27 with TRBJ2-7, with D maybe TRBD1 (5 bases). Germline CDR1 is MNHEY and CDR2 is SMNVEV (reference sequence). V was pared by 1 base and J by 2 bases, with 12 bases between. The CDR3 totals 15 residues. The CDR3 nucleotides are TGTGCCAGCAGTTTATTTTTAGGGGTGCCCTACGAGCAGTACTTC. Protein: CASSLFLGVPYEQYF.

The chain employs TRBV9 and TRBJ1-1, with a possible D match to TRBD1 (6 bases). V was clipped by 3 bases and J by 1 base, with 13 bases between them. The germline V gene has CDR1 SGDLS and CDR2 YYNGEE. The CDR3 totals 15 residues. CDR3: CASSARDTQNTEAFF. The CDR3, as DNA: TGTGCCAGCAGCGCCCGGGACACCCAGAACACTGAAGCTTTCTTT.

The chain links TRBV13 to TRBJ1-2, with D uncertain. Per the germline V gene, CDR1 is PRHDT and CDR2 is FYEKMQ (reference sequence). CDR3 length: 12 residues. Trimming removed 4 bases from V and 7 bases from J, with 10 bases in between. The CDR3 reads CASSWSVGGYTF. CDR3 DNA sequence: TGTGCCAGCAGCTGGAGTGTCGGTGGCTACACCTTC.

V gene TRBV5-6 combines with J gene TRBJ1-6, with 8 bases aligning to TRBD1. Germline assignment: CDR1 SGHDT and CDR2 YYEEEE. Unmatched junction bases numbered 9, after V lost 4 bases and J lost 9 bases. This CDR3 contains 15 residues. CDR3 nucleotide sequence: TGTGCCAGCAGCCCTGGGGACAGGAGGGGTTCACCCCTCCACTTT. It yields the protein CASSPGDRRGSPLHF.

CDR3 DNA sequence: TGTGCCAGCAACATCCAGGTGAACACTGAAGCTTTCTTT. Its translation is CASNIQVNTEAFF. The gene calls are TRBV7-2 and TRBJ1-1; no clear D gene. Germline lookup yields CDR1 SGHTA and CDR2 FQGNSA. CDR3 length equals 13 residues. With 7 bases removed from V and 0 bases from J, the gap between germline ends came to 9 bases.